The 30 T cell receptor beta chains presented below share a single source sample, sequenced in a study of spatial heterogeneity in lung cancer. As for time point: sample taken at primary tumor resection. TCRdb reanalysed the 5' RACE reads using MiXCR and keeps one entry per CDR3 protein. The sample lists more than 35,000 distinct CDR3 sequences; approximately 5.5% were seen once. The material sequenced was PBMCs, taken at surgery. The receptor source for this set is a female donor with early-stage non-small cell lung cancer.

This clonotype was observed at least ten times. The DNA of the CDR3 is TGTGCCAGCAGCCGTCTGGAGGACGAGCAGTACTTC. It yields the protein CASSRLEDEQYF. This chain connects TRBV7-6 to TRBJ2-7; D perhaps matches TRBD2 (5 bases). V was clipped by 5 bases and J by 5 bases, with 10 bases between them. Germline loops: CDR1 SGHVS, CDR2 FNYEAQ. The CDR3 is 12 amino acids.

The chain uses TRBV6-5 and TRBJ2-7; 8 positions agree with TRBD1. Germline CDR1 is MNHEY and CDR2 is SVGAGI. The V gene end was trimmed by 6 bases and the J gene end by 3 bases; junction bases not matched to a gene: 4. The CDR3 runs 13 residues. The CDR3 nucleotides are TGTGCCAGCAGAAGACAGGGGAACTACGAGCAGTACTTC. Its translation is CASRRQGNYEQYF.

This clonotype has at least ten counts. The chain employs TRBV7-2 and TRBJ2-7; 7 bases are a match to TRBD1. J lost 4 bases, V lost 3 bases, and 9 bases had no gene match. Germline CDR1 SGHTA, CDR2 FQGNSA. CDR3 size: 15 residues. CDR3 loop: CASSFPGGRRYEQYF. The DNA of the CDR3 is TGTGCCAGCAGCTTCCCAGGGGGAAGGCGTTACGAGCAGTACTTC.

This clonotype has at least ten counts. The chain recombines TRBV9 with TRBJ1-2, with 11 bases matching TRBD1. V trimming: 1 base; J trimming: 6 bases; junction bases outside the gene matches: 8. Germline CDR1 is SGDLS and CDR2 is YYNGEE. The CDR3 spans 16 residues. For the CDR3, the DNA is TGTGCCAGCAGCGTACGGGGGACAGGGGGGCCCCATGGCTACACCTTC. It translates to CASSVRGTGGPHGYTF. The full variable domain, in which reference TRBV9 and TRBJ1-2 provide the parts outside the CDR3, is DSGVTQTPKHLITATGQRVTLRCSPRSGDLSVYWYQQSLDQGLQFLIQYYNGEERAKGNILERFSAQQFPDLHSELNLSSLELGDSALYFCASSVRGTGGPHGYTFGSGTRLTVV.

This clonotype was found many times. For the CDR3, the DNA is TGCGCCAGCAGCTTGACAGGGGGCGTGAACACTGAAGCTTTCTTT. This gives the protein CASSLTGGVNTEAFF. The V call is TRBV5-1, the J call TRBJ1-1, with TRBD1 matching 9 bases. The V gene's germline CDR1 is SGHRS and CDR2 YFSETQ. The ends lost 1 base at V and 0 bases at J; junction bases unmatched: 1. This CDR3 region has 15 residues.

This clonotype was seen repeatedly, ten times or more. The rearrangement joins TRBV7-3 to TRBJ1-6; D might be TRBD1 (6 bases). Deletions cut 2 bases from V and 6 bases from J, with 11 bases between. Germline CDR1 SGHTA, CDR2 FQGTGA. The length of the CDR3 is 15 residues. The CDR3 loop is CASSLGRGANSPLHF. The DNA of the CDR3 is TGTGCCAGCAGCTTAGGCAGGGGAGCTAATTCACCCCTCCACTTT. The full variable domain, rest sourced from reference TRBV7-3 and TRBJ1-6, is GAGVSQTPSNKVTEKGKYVELRCDPISGHTALYWYRQSLGQGPEFLIYFQGTGAADDSGLPNDRFFAVRPEGSVSTLKIQRTERGDSAVYLCASSLGRGANSPLHFGNGTRLTVT.

In its sample, this clonotype was seen many times. The V and J genes are TRBV7-9 and TRBJ2-1; D might be TRBD1 (5 bases). The V gene lost 5 bases and the J gene lost 9 bases, with 11 bases spanning the gap. Germline CDR1 reads SEHNR; CDR2 reads FQNEAQ (reference sequence). CDR3 size: 12 residues. The CDR3, as DNA: TGTGCCAGCAGCCGAAATCAGGGTGAGCAGTTCTTC. Translating gives CASSRNQGEQFF.

This clonotype was counted at least ten times. The rearrangement uses TRBV27 and TRBJ2-1, with TRBD2 as a possible D gene (7 bases). The germline CDR1 and CDR2 sequences are MNHEY and SMNVEV (reference sequence). Trimming left V 1 base short and J 7 bases short, with 14 bases between. This CDR3 has 15 amino acids. CDR3 coding DNA: TGTGCCAGCAGTTTATGGGGGGGCGTAGATAATGAGCAGTTCTTC. Translation: CASSLWGGVDNEQFF.

The J gene is TRBJ2-1, the V gene TRBV5-5, with D perhaps matching TRBD1 (6 bases). V gave up 4 bases and J gave up 2 bases, with 13 bases separating them. From germline, CDR1 is SGHKS and CDR2 YYEKEE (reference sequence). CDR3 length: 15 residues. This CDR3 is CASSRGTSPYNEQFF. In DNA form, the CDR3 reads TGTGCCAGCAGCAGGGGGACATCCCCCTACAATGAGCAGTTCTTC.

This clonotype came up many times. The genes are TRBV6-1 and TRBJ2-2; D may be TRBD2 (5 bases). Germline CDR1 and CDR2: MNHNS and SASEGT. This CDR3 is built from 13 residues. The germline V and J ends were trimmed by 5 bases and 7 bases, with 11 bases remaining between them. The CDR3 here is CASSQRVSGELFF. For the CDR3, the DNA is TGTGCCAGCAGTCAGAGGGTGAGCGGGGAGCTGTTTTTT.

The rearrangement joins TRBV6-6 to TRBJ2-5, with D possibly called TRBD1 or TRBD2 (5 bases each). The CDR3 has 13 residues. Germline V gene sequence: CDR1 MNHNY, CDR2 SVGAGI (reference sequence). V dropped 6 bases and J dropped 1 base, with 9 bases sitting between them. CDR3 loop: CASSWGTQETQYF. CDR3 DNA: TGTGCCAGCAGCTGGGGGACCCAAGAGACCCAGTACTTC.

This clonotype was found many times. This chain uses TRBV9 with TRBJ2-1; 10 bases align to TRBD2. With 3 bases clipped from V and 6 bases from J, the junction kept 15 bases outside the gene matches. Germline assignment: CDR1 SGDLS and CDR2 YYNGEE. This CDR3 is 18 amino acids long. The CDR3 sequence: CASSGIQRGGLVGNEQFF. For the CDR3, the DNA is TGTGCCAGCAGCGGTATTCAGCGGGGGGGCCTGGTTGGCAATGAGCAGTTCTTC.

This clonotype was seen many times. V is TRBV11-2 and J is TRBJ1-1; D is uncertain. V gave up 2 bases and J gave up 0 bases, with 7 bases separating them. This CDR3 has 14 amino acids. Germline-derived CDR1 and CDR2 are SGHAT and FQNNGV. The CDR3 reads CASSLKGLNTEAFF. The CDR3 DNA reads as TGTGCCAGCAGCTTAAAAGGTCTGAACACTGAAGCTTTCTTT.

This clonotype was observed a few times. The rearrangement joins TRBV3-2 to TRBJ1-1. TRBV3-2 is classified as a pseudogene. The CDR3 consists of 14 residues. The CDR3 spells CASSQDTDCTEAFF. In DNA form, the CDR3 reads TGTGCCAGCAGCCAAGACACAGATTGTACTGAAGCTTTCTTT.

This clonotype showed up many times. The gene calls are TRBV20-1 and TRBJ2-4; 10 nucleotides align to TRBD2. The CDR3 consists of 14 residues. Germline lookup yields CDR1 DFQATT and CDR2 SNEGSKA (reference sequence). J lost 1 base, V lost 4 bases, and 1 base had no gene match. CDR3 protein: CSANSGGAKNIQYF. The CDR3 DNA follows: TGCAGTGCTAATAGCGGGGGGGCCAAAAACATTCAGTACTTC.

This clonotype was counted many times. This CDR3 is CASNRDSLNSPLHF. Written as DNA, the CDR3 is TGTGCCAGCAATCGGGACAGCCTCAATTCACCCCTCCACTTT. The chain combines TRBV2 with TRBJ1-6; 7 bases map to TRBD1. Germline trimming cut 7 bases from V and 7 bases from J; bases unmatched to any gene: 7. The CDR3 has 14 amino acids. CDR1 and CDR2 from the germline V gene are SNHLY and FYNNEI.

This clonotype was recorded at least ten times. The rearrangement joins TRBV28 to TRBJ2-7; 12 bases are a match to TRBD2. Germline V gene data show CDR1 as MDHEN and CDR2 as SYDVKM. This CDR3 has 17 amino acids. Trimming at V came to 3 bases and at J to 3 bases, leaving 9 bases not matched to a gene. CDR3 protein: CASSFVLGLAGIYEQYF. In DNA, the CDR3 is TGTGCCAGCAGTTTCGTGCTAGGACTAGCGGGGATCTACGAGCAGTACTTC. Full variable domain (remainder filled in from reference TRBV28 and TRBJ2-7): DVKVTQSSRYLVKRTGEKVFLECVQDMDHENMFWYRQDPGLGLRLIYFSYDVKMKEKGDIPEGYSVSREKKERFSLILESASTNQTSMYLCASSFVLGLAGIYEQYFGPGTRLTVT.

V gene TRBV13 combines with J gene TRBJ2-7, with D perhaps matching TRBD1 (6 bases). The CDR3 covers 14 residues. Germline V lookup: CDR1 PRHDT, CDR2 FYEKMQ (reference sequence). Trimming shortened V by 5 bases and J by 3 bases, and 14 bases separated the two germline ends. Written as DNA, the CDR3 is TGTGCCAGCAGCCCGTACAGGGATCACTACGAGCAGTACTTC. Its translation is CASSPYRDHYEQYF. The full variable domain, with the rest looked up from reference TRBV13 and TRBJ2-7, is AAGVIQSPRHLIKEKRETATLKCYPIPRHDTVYWYQQGPGQDPQFLISFYEKMQSDKGSIPDRFSAQQFSDYHSELNMSSLELGDSALYFCASSPYRDHYEQYFGPGTRLTVT.

In its sample, this clonotype was seen many times. The chain recombines TRBV5-1 with TRBJ1-2, with D maybe TRBD1 (6 bases). The V end was cut by 6 bases, the J end by 6 bases, with 18 bases between. CDR3 length equals 14 residues. Germline loops: CDR1 SGHRS, CDR2 YFSETQ. CDR3 in DNA: TGCGCCAGCAACACTAACAGGGATCCAGATGGCTACACCTTC. Translating gives CASNTNRDPDGYTF.

This clonotype was detected only a few times. This sequence joins TRBV28 and TRBJ2-7, with D maybe TRBD1 (6 bases). Trimming removed 6 bases at V and 0 bases at J, with 15 bases between. Germline CDR1 MDHEN, CDR2 SYDVKM. The CDR3 totals 15 residues. CDR3 residues: CASRSRGYSSYEQYF. In DNA, the CDR3 is TGTGCCAGCAGGTCCAGGGGTTACTCCTCCTACGAGCAGTACTTC.

This clonotype was seen many times. This chain joins TRBV2 and TRBJ1-5; D is unresolved. Looked up from germline, CDR1 is SNHLY and CDR2 is FYNNEI. The V end was cut by 4 bases, the J end by 6 bases, with 4 bases between. The CDR3 spans 11 residues. The CDR3 nucleotides read TGTGCCAGCAGTGCAAGTCAGCCCCAGCATTTT. The encoded protein is CASSASQPQHF.

This chain connects TRBV5-1 to TRBJ2-5; 15 bases map to TRBD2. V trimming: 4 bases; J trimming: 2 bases; junction bases outside the gene matches: 12. Germline V gene lookup returns CDR1 SGHRS and CDR2 YFSETQ. CDR3 length: 19 residues. For the CDR3, the DNA is TGCGCCAGCAGCCCCTACGGACTAGCGGGGGGGCCCCCACAAGAGACCCAGTACTTC. Translating it yields CASSPYGLAGGPPQETQYF.

This clonotype was detected ten times or more. The V and J genes are TRBV6-1 and TRBJ1-6; possibly TRBD1 for D (6 bases). The germline CDR1 and CDR2 sequences are MNHNS and SASEGT. Trimming cost V 3 bases and J 0 bases, with 12 bases left between them. This CDR3 has 17 residues. The DNA of the CDR3 is TGTGCCAGCAGTGAGGGACAACAACGCTCCTATAATTCACCCCTCCACTTT. Its translation: CASSEGQQRSYNSPLHF.

This clonotype was counted ten times or more. V usage is TRBV6-5 and J usage is TRBJ2-1; D not resolved. CDR1 is MNHEY and CDR2 is SVGAGI in the germline V gene. This CDR3 spans 11 amino acids. V was pared by 5 bases and J by 10 bases, with 9 bases between. CDR3 loop: CASSQGYEQFF. CDR3 coding DNA: TGTGCCAGCAGTCAAGGATACGAGCAGTTCTTC.

There are many counts of this clonotype. The V and J genes are TRBV28 and TRBJ1-2; D may be TRBD1 (5 bases). Germline-derived CDR1 and CDR2 are MDHEN and SYDVKM. V was clipped by 5 bases and J by 8 bases, with 15 bases between them. CDR3 size: 13 residues. CDR3: CASSPPRAMGYTF. CDR3 coding DNA: TGTGCCAGCAGTCCGCCCAGGGCCATGGGCTACACCTTC.

This clonotype was observed many times. This sequence joins TRBV5-1 and TRBJ2-2; D perhaps matches TRBD2 (7 bases). V was cut by 4 bases and J by 2 bases, with 12 bases left in between. This CDR3 is 15 amino acids long. CDR1 and CDR2 from the germline V gene are SGHRS and YFSETQ. CDR3 loop: CASSLRGPNTGELFF. CDR3 bases: TGCGCCAGCAGCCTGCGGGGGCCTAACACCGGGGAGCTGTTTTTT.

This chain joins TRBV5-4 and TRBJ1-1, with 7 bases identical to TRBD1. The CDR3 length is 15 residues. In germline, CDR1 is SGHNT, CDR2 YYREEE (reference sequence). V was pared by 3 bases and J by 5 bases, with 10 bases of the junction left unmatched. The CDR3 is CASSSSTGSGTEAFF. CDR3 in DNA: TGTGCCAGCAGCTCTTCGACAGGGTCGGGGACTGAAGCTTTCTTT.

This clonotype was detected many times. The rearrangement links TRBV20-1 to TRBJ2-3; 8 bases line up with TRBD1. Germline V gene sequence: CDR1 DFQATT, CDR2 SNEGSKA (reference sequence). The CDR3 has 13 residues. Losses at the gene ends were 6 bases for V and 4 bases for J; bases not matched to a gene: 6. CDR3 region: CSATDRDPDTQYF. The CDR3 DNA reads as TGCAGTGCCACGGACAGGGACCCAGATACGCAGTATTTT.

This clonotype came up a few times. The chain combines TRBV6-6 with TRBJ2-3; weak D call: TRBD2 (6 bases). The V end was cut by 2 bases, the J end by 0 bases, with 15 bases between. CDR1 and CDR2 (germline): MNHNY, SVGAGI (reference sequence). The CDR3 loop spans 17 amino acids. The DNA for the CDR3 is TGTGCCAGCAGTTACCGGGGAGGTTGGGCTAGCACAGATACGCAGTATTTT. Its translation: CASSYRGGWASTDTQYF.

This clonotype was seen at least ten times. V is TRBV9 and J is TRBJ2-1; D might be TRBD1 or TRBD2, each matching 6 bases. Germline lookup yields CDR1 SGDLS and CDR2 YYNGEE. Trimming shortened V by 3 bases and J by 0 bases, and 7 bases separated the two germline ends. This CDR3 spans 14 amino acids. This CDR3 reads CASSAGASYNEQFF. The CDR3 nucleotides are TGTGCCAGCAGCGCGGGGGCCTCCTACAATGAGCAGTTCTTC.